This record concerns one TCR beta chain sequence. Method: immunoSEQ multiplex PCR; TCRdb's copy keeps in-frame clones and lacks some. This sample carries 95,000 to 130,000 clones, about 94% of them seen once, and the ten largest clones take roughly 2.6%. The sample is drawn from a study of control samples from healthy donors and cancer patients. The V end lost 3 bases, the J end lost 6 bases, and 21 bases lay between the germline ends. The CDR3 length is 17 residues. CDR1 SGDLS and CDR2 YYNGEE come from the germline V gene. This TCR derives from a man aged 30 to 45 in good health. This chain joins TRBV9 and TRBJ2-2; D may match TRBD1 or TRBD2 (5 bases each). Sequencing input: blood. CDR3 sequence reads: CASSARTGTERAGELFF. Here the CDR3 DNA reads TGTGCCAGCAGCGCTCGAACCGGGACGGAAAGGGCCGGGGAGCTGTTTTTT.